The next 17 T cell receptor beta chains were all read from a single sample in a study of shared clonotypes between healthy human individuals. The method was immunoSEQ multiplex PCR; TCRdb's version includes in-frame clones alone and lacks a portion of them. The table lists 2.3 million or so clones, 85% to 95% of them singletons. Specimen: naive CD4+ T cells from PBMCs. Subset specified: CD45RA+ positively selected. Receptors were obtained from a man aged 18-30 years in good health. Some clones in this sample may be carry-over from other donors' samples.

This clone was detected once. CDR3 coding DNA: TGTGCCAGCAGTGAATTTCAGAAGGCCGGGGAGCTGTTTTTT. It yields the protein CASSEFQKAGELFF. The chain recombines TRBV2 with TRBJ2-2; D gene uncertain. CDR1 is SNHLY and CDR2 is FYNNEI in the germline V gene. V shed 2 bases and J shed 6 bases, with 10 bases lying between them. The CDR3 contains 14 residues.

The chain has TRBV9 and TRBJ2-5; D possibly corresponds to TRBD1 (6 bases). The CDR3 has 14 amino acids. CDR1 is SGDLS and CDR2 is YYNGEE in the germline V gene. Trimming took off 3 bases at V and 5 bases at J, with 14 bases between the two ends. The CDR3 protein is CASSAPGAWETQYF. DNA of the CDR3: TGTGCCAGCAGCGCGCCAGGGGCTTGGGAGACCCAGTACTTC. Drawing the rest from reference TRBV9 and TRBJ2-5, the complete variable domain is DSGVTQTPKHLITATGQRVTLRCSPRSGDLSVYWYQQSLDQGLQFLIQYYNGEERAKGNILERFSAQQFPDLHSELNLSSLELGDSALYFCASSAPGAWETQYFGPGTRLLVL.

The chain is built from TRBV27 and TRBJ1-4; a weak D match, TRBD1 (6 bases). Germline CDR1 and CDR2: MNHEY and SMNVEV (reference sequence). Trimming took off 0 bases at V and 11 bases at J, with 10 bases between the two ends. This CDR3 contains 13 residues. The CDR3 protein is CASSLSGGLKLFF. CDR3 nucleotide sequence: TGTGCCAGCAGTTTATCGGGGGGGCTGAAACTGTTTTTT.

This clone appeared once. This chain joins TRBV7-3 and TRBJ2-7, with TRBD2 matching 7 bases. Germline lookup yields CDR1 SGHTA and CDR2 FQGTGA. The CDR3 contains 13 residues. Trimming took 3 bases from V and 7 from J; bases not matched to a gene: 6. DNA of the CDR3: TGTGCCAGCAGCTTCGGGCGGGAGAGGGAGCAGTACTTC. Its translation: CASSFGREREQYF.

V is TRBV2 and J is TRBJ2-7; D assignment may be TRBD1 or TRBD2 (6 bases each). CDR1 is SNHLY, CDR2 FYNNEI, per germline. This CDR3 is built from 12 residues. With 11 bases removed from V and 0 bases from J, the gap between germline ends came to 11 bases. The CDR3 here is CAVGGSSYEQYF. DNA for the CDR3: TGTGCCGTAGGGGGGTCCTCCTACGAGCAGTACTTC.

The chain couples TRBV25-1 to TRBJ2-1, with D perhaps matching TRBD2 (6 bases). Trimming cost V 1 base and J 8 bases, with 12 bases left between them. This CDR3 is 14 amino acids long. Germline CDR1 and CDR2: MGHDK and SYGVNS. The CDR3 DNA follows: TGTGCCAGCAGTGAATTAGCGGTTCTGGATGAGCAGTTCTTC. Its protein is CASSELAVLDEQFF.

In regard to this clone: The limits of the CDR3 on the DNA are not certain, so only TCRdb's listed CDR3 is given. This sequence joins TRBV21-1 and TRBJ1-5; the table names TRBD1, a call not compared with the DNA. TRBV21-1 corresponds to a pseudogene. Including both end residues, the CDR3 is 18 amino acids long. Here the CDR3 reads CASSKFFAWGQGNQPQHF.

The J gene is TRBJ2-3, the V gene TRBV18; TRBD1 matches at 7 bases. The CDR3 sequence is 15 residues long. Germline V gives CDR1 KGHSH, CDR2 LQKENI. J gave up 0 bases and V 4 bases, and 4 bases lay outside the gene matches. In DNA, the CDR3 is TGTGCCAGCTCACAAGTGACAGGGAGCACAGATACGCAGTATTTT. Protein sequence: CASSQVTGSTDTQYF.

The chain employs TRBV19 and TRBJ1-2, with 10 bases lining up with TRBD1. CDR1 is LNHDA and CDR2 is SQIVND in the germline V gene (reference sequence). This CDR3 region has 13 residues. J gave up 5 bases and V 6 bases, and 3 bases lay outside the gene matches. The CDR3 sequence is CASSRQGAYGYTF. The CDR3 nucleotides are TGTGCCAGTAGCAGACAGGGGGCGTATGGCTACACCTTC.

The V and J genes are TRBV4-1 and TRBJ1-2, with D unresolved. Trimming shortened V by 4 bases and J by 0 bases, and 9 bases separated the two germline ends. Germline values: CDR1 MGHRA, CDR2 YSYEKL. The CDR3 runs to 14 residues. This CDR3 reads CASSPPAANYGYTF. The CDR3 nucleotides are TGCGCCAGCAGCCCACCGGCGGCTAACTATGGCTACACCTTC.

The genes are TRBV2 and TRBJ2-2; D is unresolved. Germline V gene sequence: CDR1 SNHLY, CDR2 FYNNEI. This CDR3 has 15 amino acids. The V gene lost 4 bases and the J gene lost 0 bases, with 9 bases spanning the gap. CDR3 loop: CASSAQPSNTGELFF. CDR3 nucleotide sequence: TGTGCCAGCAGTGCGCAGCCTTCGAACACCGGGGAGCTGTTTTTT.

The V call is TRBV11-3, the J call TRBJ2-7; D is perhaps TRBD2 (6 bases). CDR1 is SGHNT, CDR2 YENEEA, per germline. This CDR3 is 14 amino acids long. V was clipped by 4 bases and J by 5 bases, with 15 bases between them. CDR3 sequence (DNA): TGTGCCAGCAGCTGGAAACGGGGGTGCGACGAGCAGTACTTC. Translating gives CASSWKRGCDEQYF.

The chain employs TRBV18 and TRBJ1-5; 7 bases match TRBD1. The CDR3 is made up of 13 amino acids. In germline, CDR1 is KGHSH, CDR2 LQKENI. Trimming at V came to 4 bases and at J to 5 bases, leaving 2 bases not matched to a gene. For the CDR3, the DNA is TGTGCCAGCTCACTAGGACAGGATCAGCCCCAGCATTTT. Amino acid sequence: CASSLGQDQPQHF.

This chain's CDR3 is CASSPSTSGRWEEQYF. Written as DNA, the CDR3 is TGTGCCAGCAGCCCGAGTACTAGCGGGAGATGGGAAGAGCAGTACTTC. This chain joins TRBV9 and TRBJ2-7; 11 nucleotides agree with TRBD2. In germline, CDR1 is SGDLS, CDR2 YYNGEE. With 4 bases clipped from V and 7 bases from J, the junction kept 13 bases outside the gene matches. The CDR3 sequence is 16 residues long.

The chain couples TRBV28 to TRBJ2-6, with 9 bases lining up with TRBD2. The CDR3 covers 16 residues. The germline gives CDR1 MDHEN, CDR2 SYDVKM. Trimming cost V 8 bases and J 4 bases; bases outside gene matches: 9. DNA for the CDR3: TGTGCCAGCGGCGCTGCGGGAGGGGTAGGGGCCAACGTCCTGACTTTC. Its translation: CASGAAGGVGANVLTF.

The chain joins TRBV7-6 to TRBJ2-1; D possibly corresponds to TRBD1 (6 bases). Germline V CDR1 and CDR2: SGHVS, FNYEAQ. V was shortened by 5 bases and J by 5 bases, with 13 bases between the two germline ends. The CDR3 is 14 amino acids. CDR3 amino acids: CASSDRLAHNEQFF. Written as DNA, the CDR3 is TGTGCCAGCAGCGACAGGCTCGCTCACAATGAGCAGTTCTTC. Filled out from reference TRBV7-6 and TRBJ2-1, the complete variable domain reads GAGVSQSPRYKVTKRGQDVALRCDPISGHVSLYWYRQALGQGPEFLTYFNYEAQQDKSGLPNDRFSAERPEGSISTLTIQRTEQRDSAMYRCASSDRLAHNEQFFGPGTRLTVL.

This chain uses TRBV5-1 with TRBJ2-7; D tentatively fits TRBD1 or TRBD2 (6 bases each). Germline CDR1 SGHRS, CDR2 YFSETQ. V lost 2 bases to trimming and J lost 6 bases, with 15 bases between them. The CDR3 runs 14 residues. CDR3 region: CASSLRGGISEQYF. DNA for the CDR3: TGCGCCAGCAGCTTAAGAGGGGGGATCTCCGAGCAGTACTTC.